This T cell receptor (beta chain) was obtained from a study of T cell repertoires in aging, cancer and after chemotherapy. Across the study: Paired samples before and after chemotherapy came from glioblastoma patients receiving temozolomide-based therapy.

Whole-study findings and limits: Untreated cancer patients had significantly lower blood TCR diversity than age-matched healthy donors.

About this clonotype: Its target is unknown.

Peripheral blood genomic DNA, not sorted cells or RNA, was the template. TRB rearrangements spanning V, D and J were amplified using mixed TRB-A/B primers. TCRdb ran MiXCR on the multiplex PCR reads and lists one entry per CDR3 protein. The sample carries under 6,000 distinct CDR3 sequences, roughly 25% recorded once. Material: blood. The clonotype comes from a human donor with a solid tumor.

The CDR3 region has the DNA TGCAGTGCTCCTGGGACTAGCGGGAGGGACGAGCAGTACTTC. Its protein is CSAPGTSGRDEQYF. This rearrangement joins TRBV20-1 to TRBJ2-7; TRBD2 matches at 16 bases. The V and J ends lost 5 bases and 5 bases, in that order; junction bases with no gene match: 3. The germline CDR1 and CDR2 sequences are DFQATT and SNEGSKA (reference sequence). The CDR3 has 14 amino acids.